This passage covers 23 T cell receptor beta chains from one sample sequenced in a study of tumor-infiltrating lymphocytes in localized non-small cell lung cancer. Sequencing was performed with immunoSEQ multiplex PCR; in TCRdb, only in-frame clones are kept and a portion is missing. The sample lists roughly 9,100 clones, approximately 85% occurring once. What was sequenced was uninvolved lung tissue not adjacent to the tumor. Receptor source: a human donor with non-small cell lung cancer.

The chain is built from TRBV5-1 and TRBJ2-2, with TRBD1 matching 10 bases. The germline gives CDR1 SGHRS, CDR2 YFSETQ. This CDR3 region has 14 residues. Trimming removed 6 bases from V and 6 bases from J; junction bases left unmatched: 5. The CDR3 bases are TGCGCCAGCAAAGGACAGGGGGGGGCCGGGGAGCTGTTTTTT. Its protein is CASKGQGGAGELFF.

This clone was found a few times. The CDR3 DNA is TGTGCCAGCTCACCACCGTATCCAAGGAACACCATATATTTT. Translated, it gives CASSPPYPRNTIYF. V gene TRBV18 combines with J gene TRBJ1-3; D uncertain. The length of the CDR3 is 14 residues. The V gene's germline CDR1 is KGHSH and CDR2 LQKENI. V was clipped by 0 bases and J by 7 bases, with 10 bases between them.

V usage is TRBV4-2 and J usage is TRBJ2-7; either TRBD1 or TRBD2 may supply D (5 bases each). This CDR3 has 14 amino acids. The V end was cut by 0 bases, the J end by 2 bases, with 8 bases between. Germline V lookup: CDR1 LGHNA, CDR2 YNFKEQ. In nucleotides, the CDR3 is TGTGCCAGCAGCCAAGATTCGGGGCCCTACGAGCAGTACTTC. Translating gives CASSQDSGPYEQYF.

The J gene is TRBJ2-3, the V gene TRBV29-1, with D unclear. V lost 0 bases and J lost 2, with 15 bases in between. The CDR3 totals 16 residues. Germline CDR1 SQVTM, CDR2 ANQGSEA. CDR3 region: CSVEDSQWVITDTQYF. CDR3 bases: TGCAGCGTTGAAGATTCCCAGTGGGTGATCACAGATACGCAGTATTTT.

The chain has TRBV7-2 and TRBJ2-1, with 9 nucleotides matching TRBD2. The V segment lost 5 bases and the J segment 4 bases; nucleotides outside the gene matches: 6. The V gene's germline CDR1 is SGHTA and CDR2 FQGNSA. The CDR3 is made up of 15 amino acids. This CDR3 is CASSLGLASYNEQFF. The CDR3 nucleotides are TGTGCCAGCAGCCTGGGACTAGCTAGTTACAATGAGCAGTTCTTC.

The chain uses TRBV30 and TRBJ1-5, with TRBD1 identical over 7 bases. Germline CDR1 is GTSNPN and CDR2 is SVGIG (reference sequence). The CDR3 sequence is 16 residues long. J was trimmed by 7 bases and V by 0 bases; bases with no gene match: 12. The DNA of the CDR3 is TGTGCCTGGAGTGTATTCTCGGGACAGACCCGGCAGCCCCAGCATTTT. It is translated as CAWSVFSGQTRQPQHF.

The chain uses TRBV27 and TRBJ2-7, with 9 bases matching TRBD2. Germline assignment: CDR1 MNHEY and CDR2 SMNVEV (reference sequence). V shed 5 bases and J 8 bases; nucleotides not matched to a gene: 10. This CDR3 spans 14 amino acids. The CDR3 nucleotides are TGTGCCAGCAGTCGATTACCGGGACTAGCCAAGCAGTACTTC. Translated, it gives CASSRLPGLAKQYF.

In its sample, this clone is large. V and J are TRBV2 and TRBJ1-4, with D unresolved. Germline values: CDR1 SNHLY, CDR2 FYNNEI. Trimming pared 6 bases from V and 7 bases from J, leaving 12 bases between. The CDR3 spans 13 residues. CDR3 nucleotides: TGTGCCAGCAGCAATGAAGGGCGTGAAAAACTGTTTTTT. Translating gives CASSNEGREKLFF.

The chain combines TRBV19 with TRBJ2-1, with 8 nucleotides matching TRBD2. Unmatched junction bases numbered 5, after V lost 2 bases and J lost 8 bases. In germline, CDR1 is LNHDA, CDR2 SQIVND (reference sequence). The CDR3 is 14 amino acids. CDR3: CASSIIAGGDEQFF. For the CDR3, the DNA is TGTGCCAGTAGTATAATCGCGGGAGGAGATGAGCAGTTCTTC.

The J gene is TRBJ2-3, the V gene TRBV9; TRBD2 matches 8 bases. CDR3 length: 18 residues. V dropped 4 bases and J dropped 0; count of bases not matched to a gene: 13. Germline values: CDR1 SGDLS, CDR2 YYNGEE. The CDR3 here is CASSPRGSSGASTDTQYF. The CDR3 nucleotides read TGTGCCAGCAGCCCCCGGGGGAGTAGCGGGGCTAGCACAGATACGCAGTATTTT.

The chain combines TRBV11-2 with TRBJ2-7, with 9 bases identical to TRBD2. CDR1 and CDR2 from the germline V gene are SGHAT and FQNNGV. The CDR3 is 14 amino acids. V gave up 8 bases and J gave up 0 bases; unmatched junction bases: 5. The chain's CDR3 is CASGGGASSYEQYF. The DNA of the CDR3 is TGTGCCAGCGGCGGGGGGGCTTCCTCCTACGAGCAGTACTTC.

This chain links TRBV18 with TRBJ1-4; no reliable D call. Trimming removed 2 bases at V and 4 bases at J, with 17 bases between. The CDR3 runs 17 residues. The germline V gene has CDR1 KGHSH and CDR2 LQKENI. The CDR3 protein is CASSPTSTTSGNEKLFF. The CDR3 bases are TGTGCCAGCTCACCAACCTCTACCACAAGTGGTAATGAAAAACTGTTTTTT.

V gene TRBV29-1 combines with J gene TRBJ2-2, with D unresolved. The CDR3 is made up of 14 amino acids. With 4 bases removed from V and 2 bases from J, the gap between germline ends came to 11 bases. CDR1 is SQVTM and CDR2 is ANQGSEA in the germline V gene. CDR3 nucleotide sequence: TGCAGCGTTGGTGGCCGATCTAACACCGGGGAGCTGTTTTTT. This encodes CSVGGRSNTGELFF.

The chain carries TRBV18 and TRBJ2-5; 11 positions match TRBD2. Germline values: CDR1 KGHSH, CDR2 LQKENI. This CDR3 contains 16 residues. The junction had 12 bases not matched to a gene; V was cut back by 4 bases and J by 8 bases. Here the CDR3 DNA reads TGTGCCAGCTCACTCCGGACTAGCGGGTGGAGGGGAACCCAGTACTTC. It codes for CASSLRTSGWRGTQYF. The variable domain in full, completed from reference TRBV18 and TRBJ2-5, reads NAGVMQNPRHLVRRRGQEARLRCSPMKGHSHVYWYRQLPEEGLKFMVYLQKENIIDESGMPKERFSAEFPKEGPSILRIQQVVRGDSAAYFCASSLRTSGWRGTQYFGPGTRLLVL.

In its sample, this clone is medium-sized. J is TRBJ1-5 and V is TRBV19; D may be TRBD1 (6 bases). The germline V gene has CDR1 LNHDA and CDR2 SQIVND (reference sequence). This CDR3 spans 18 amino acids. Trimming removed 4 bases from V and 0 bases from J, with 19 bases in between. As DNA, the CDR3 is TGTGCCAGTAGTAATGCCCCTATCCAGGGGTATAGCAATCAGCCCCAGCATTTT. Translating gives CASSNAPIQGYSNQPQHF.

The CDR3 coding sequence is TGTGCCAGCAGCGTAGGCGAGGTTAGCAATCAGCCCCAGCATTTT. Residues: CASSVGEVSNQPQHF. The V call is TRBV9, the J call TRBJ1-5, with unresolved D. CDR1 is SGDLS, CDR2 YYNGEE, per germline. The germline V and J ends were trimmed by 0 bases and 0 bases, with 7 bases remaining between them. This CDR3 region has 15 residues.

The chain has TRBV5-6 and TRBJ2-7, with no clear D. V was shortened by 4 bases and J by 4 bases, with 6 bases between the two germline ends. CDR3 length equals 11 residues. Germline V gives CDR1 SGHDT, CDR2 YYEEEE. The CDR3 reads CASSIGYEQYF. The CDR3 coding sequence is TGTGCCAGCAGCATAGGTTACGAGCAGTACTTC.

This chain joins TRBV6-1 and TRBJ2-7, with 9 nucleotides matching TRBD2. CDR1 is MNHNS and CDR2 is SASEGT in the germline V gene. This CDR3 contains 14 residues. The trim removed 6 bases at V and 9 bases at J, leaving 12 bases unmatched. This CDR3 reads CASSSTAGGNGQYF. CDR3 DNA: TGTGCCAGCAGCTCCACGGCGGGGGGGAACGGGCAGTACTTC.

This chain uses TRBV7-2 with TRBJ2-3; 7 nucleotides agree with TRBD2. The CDR3 contains 15 residues. The J segment lost 2 bases and the V segment lost 10 bases, leaving 12 bases of the junction unmatched. Germline lookup yields CDR1 SGHTA and CDR2 FQGNSA. CDR3 protein: CATRDGAGTTDTQYF. CDR3 sequence (DNA): TGTGCCACCAGAGACGGAGCGGGGACCACAGATACGCAGTATTTT.

This clone was counted only a few times. The V and J genes are TRBV2 and TRBJ2-3, with TRBD2 matching over 9 bases. Trimming took 10 bases from V and 6 from J; bases not matched to a gene: 14. Germline V gene sequence: CDR1 SNHLY, CDR2 FYNNEI. CDR3 length: 15 residues. As DNA, the CDR3 is TGTGCCACCGAAATAGATAGCGGGAGAAGTGATACGCAGTATTTT. Translated: CATEIDSGRSDTQYF.

V gene TRBV5-1 combines with J gene TRBJ2-1; weak D call: TRBD1 (6 bases). The CDR3 consists of 13 residues. Germline-derived CDR1 and CDR2 are SGHRS and YFSETQ. Trimming left V 4 bases short and J 4 bases short, with 9 bases between. CDR3 region: CASSGRGYNEQFF. The CDR3 nucleotides are TGCGCCAGCAGCGGAAGGGGGTACAATGAGCAGTTCTTC. The full variable domain, its missing parts supplied by reference TRBV5-1 and TRBJ2-1, is KAGVTQTPRYLIKTRGQQVTLSCSPISGHRSVSWYQQTPGQGLQFLFEYFSETQRNKGNFPGRFSGRQFSNSRSEMNVSTLELGDSALYLCASSGRGYNEQFFGPGTRLTVL.

This clone was recorded only once. The rearrangement links TRBV29-1 to TRBJ2-1; TRBD2 might be the D (6 bases). The V end was cut by 4 bases, the J end by 5 bases, with 15 bases between. Germline CDR1 reads SQVTM; CDR2 reads ANQGSEA. The CDR3 spans 14 residues. Here the CDR3 DNA reads TGCAGCGTTGTCGTCGGGCGACTAGACAATGAGCAGTTCTTC. It codes for CSVVVGRLDNEQFF.

This chain links TRBV6-6 with TRBJ1-1; perhaps TRBD1 as D (5 bases). CDR1 and CDR2 from the germline V gene are MNHNY and SVGAGI (reference sequence). This CDR3 is 15 amino acids long. Deletions cut 0 bases from V and 1 base from J, with 9 bases between. CDR3 coding DNA: TGTGCCAGCAGTTACTCGACAGTAAGGAACACTGAAGCTTTCTTT. Translated: CASSYSTVRNTEAFF.